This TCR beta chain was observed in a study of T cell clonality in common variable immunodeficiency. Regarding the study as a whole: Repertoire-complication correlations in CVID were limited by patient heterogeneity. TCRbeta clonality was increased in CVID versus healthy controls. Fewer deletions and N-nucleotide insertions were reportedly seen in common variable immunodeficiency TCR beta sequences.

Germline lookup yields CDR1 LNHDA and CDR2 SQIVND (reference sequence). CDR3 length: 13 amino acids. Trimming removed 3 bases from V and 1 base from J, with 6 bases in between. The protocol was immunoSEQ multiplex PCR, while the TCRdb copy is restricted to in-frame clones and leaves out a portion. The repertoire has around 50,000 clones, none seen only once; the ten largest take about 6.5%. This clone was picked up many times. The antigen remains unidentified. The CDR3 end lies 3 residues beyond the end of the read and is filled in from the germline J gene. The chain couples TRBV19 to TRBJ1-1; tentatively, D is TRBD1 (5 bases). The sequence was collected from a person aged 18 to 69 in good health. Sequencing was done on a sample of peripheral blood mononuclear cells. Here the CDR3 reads CASSIDRNTEAFF. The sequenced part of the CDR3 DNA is TGTGCCAGTAGTATCGACAGGAACACTGAA.